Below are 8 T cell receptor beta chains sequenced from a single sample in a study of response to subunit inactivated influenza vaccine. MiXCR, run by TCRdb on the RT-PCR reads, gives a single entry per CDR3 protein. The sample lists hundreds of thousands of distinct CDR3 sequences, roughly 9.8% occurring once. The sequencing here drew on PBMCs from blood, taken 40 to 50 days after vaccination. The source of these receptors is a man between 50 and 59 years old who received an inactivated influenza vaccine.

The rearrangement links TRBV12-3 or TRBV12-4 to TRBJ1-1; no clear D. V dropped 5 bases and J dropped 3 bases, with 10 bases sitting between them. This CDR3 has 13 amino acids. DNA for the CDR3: TGTGCCAGCAGTCATTCTTTCGACACTGAAGCTTTCTTT. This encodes CASSHSFDTEAFF.

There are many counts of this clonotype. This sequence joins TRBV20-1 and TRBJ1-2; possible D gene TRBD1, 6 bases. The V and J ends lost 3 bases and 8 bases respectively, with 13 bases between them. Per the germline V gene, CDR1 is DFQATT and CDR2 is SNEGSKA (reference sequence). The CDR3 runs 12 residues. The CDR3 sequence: CSARGDNIGYTF. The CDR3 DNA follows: TGCAGTGCTAGGGGGGACAACATAGGCTACACCTTC.

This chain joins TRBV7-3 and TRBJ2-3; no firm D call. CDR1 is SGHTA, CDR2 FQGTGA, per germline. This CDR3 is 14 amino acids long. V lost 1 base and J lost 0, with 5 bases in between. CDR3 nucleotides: TGTGCCAGCAGCTTAATGCCTAGCACAGATACGCAGTATTTT. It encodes CASSLMPSTDTQYF. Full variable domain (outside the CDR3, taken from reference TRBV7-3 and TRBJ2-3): GAGVSQTPSNKVTEKGKYVELRCDPISGHTALYWYRQSLGQGPEFLIYFQGTGAADDSGLPNDRFFAVRPEGSVSTLKIQRTERGDSAVYLCASSLMPSTDTQYFGPGTRLTVL.

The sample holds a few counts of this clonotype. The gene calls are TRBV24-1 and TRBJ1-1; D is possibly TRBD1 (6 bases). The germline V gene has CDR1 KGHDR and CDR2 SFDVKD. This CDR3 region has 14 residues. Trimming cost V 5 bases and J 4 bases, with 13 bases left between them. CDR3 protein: CATSASGTSTEAFF. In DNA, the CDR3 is TGTGCCACCAGTGCGTCAGGGACATCCACTGAAGCTTTCTTT.

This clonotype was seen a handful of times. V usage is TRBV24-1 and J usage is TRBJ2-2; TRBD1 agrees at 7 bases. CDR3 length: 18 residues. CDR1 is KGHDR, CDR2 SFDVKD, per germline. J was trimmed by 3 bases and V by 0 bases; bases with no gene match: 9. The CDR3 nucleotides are TGTGCCACCAGTGATTTGGAAGGCAGGGGGATATACACCGGGGAGCTGTTTTTT. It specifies CATSDLEGRGIYTGELFF.

Here the CDR3 reads CASSQEDPRRETQYF. DNA of the CDR3: TGTGCCAGCAGCCAAGAGGATCCTAGGAGAGAGACCCAGTACTTC. The chain uses TRBV4-2 and TRBJ2-5, with unresolved D. Germline assignment: CDR1 LGHNA and CDR2 YNFKEQ. The CDR3 sequence is 15 residues long. V lost 0 bases and J 4 bases, leaving 12 bases between the germline ends.

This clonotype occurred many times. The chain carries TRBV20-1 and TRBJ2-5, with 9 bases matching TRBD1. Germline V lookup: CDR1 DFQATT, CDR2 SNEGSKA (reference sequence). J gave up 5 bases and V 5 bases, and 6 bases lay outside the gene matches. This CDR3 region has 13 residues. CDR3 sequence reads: CSASGQGMETQYF. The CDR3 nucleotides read TGCAGTGCTTCAGGACAGGGGATGGAGACCCAGTACTTC.

The CDR3 nucleotides are TGTGCCACCAGCAGTATAGTACACGGGCAGTTCTTC. Translated: CATSSIVHGQFF. The V call is TRBV15, the J call TRBJ2-1; D not resolved. Trimming shortened V by 3 bases and J by 12 bases, and 12 bases separated the two germline ends. CDR1 and CDR2 from the germline V gene are LNHNV and YYDKDF (reference sequence). The CDR3 is 12 amino acids.